Ten or more counts support the clone carrying this T cell receptor beta chain. Its matching antigen is unknown. The data stem from a study of response to subunit inactivated influenza vaccine. TCRdb independently ran MiXCR on the RT-PCR reads; one entry per CDR3 protein. The data hold about half a million distinct CDR3 sequences, with approximately 11% observed a single time. Findings of the study overall: That few new T cells are recruited by each seasonal influenza vaccination was the authors' suggestion.

V shed 4 bases and J 1 base; nucleotides not matched to a gene: 3. The CDR3 sequence is 15 residues long. Per the germline V gene, CDR1 is SGHRS and CDR2 is YFSETQ. This sequence was found in a man between 50 and 59 years old who received an inactivated influenza vaccine. The sequencing used PBMCs from blood, collected roughly 46 days after vaccination. The genes are TRBV5-1 and TRBJ2-3, with TRBD2 matching 10 bases. CDR3 coding DNA: TGCGCCAGCAGCCAAGGGACTAGCGGCACAGATACGCAGTATTTT. This gives the protein CASSQGTSGTDTQYF.